Given below is one T cell receptor beta chain in context. The method was immunoSEQ multiplex PCR; TCRdb's version includes in-frame clones alone and lacks a portion of them. This sample has 980,000 or so clones, with about 80% found just once. All the donors were Caucasian adults who lived in Nashville, Tennessee. This specimen belongs to a study of shared clonotypes between healthy human individuals. Germline trimming cut 6 bases from V and 4 bases from J; bases unmatched to any gene: 8. CDR1 is MNHEY and CDR2 is SVGAGI in the germline V gene. The CDR3 spans 14 residues. The J gene is TRBJ2-7, the V gene TRBV6-5; the match to TRBD1 covers 8 bases. The TCR was taken from a man aged 18-30 years in good health. The sequenced sample consisted of memory CD4+ T cells sorted from blood. Stated subset: CD45RA-negative fraction. CDR3 region: CASRLTGAAYEQYF. Written as DNA, the CDR3 is TGTGCCAGCAGGCTGACAGGGGCTGCGTACGAGCAGTACTTC.